The 29 T cell receptor beta chains reported below all come from one sample, sequenced in a study of Ad26.COV2.S vaccination and SARS-CoV-2 variants. The sample's treatment: some 19 received Ad26.COV2.S at low or high dose, single or two shots; five or six received placebo; per-sample allocation not given. After the first vaccine or placebo injection, samples were drawn on day 63. Produced via immunoSEQ multiplex PCR; TCRdb's table is partial and in-frame only. The sample shows fewer than 900,000 clones, about 89% of them seen only once. This sample comprised peripheral blood, obtained in a trial of Ad26.COV2.S vaccine versus placebo. All receptors come from a person between 18 and 65 years old who received the Ad26.COV2.S COVID-19 vaccine or a placebo.

This chain joins TRBV18 and TRBJ2-5, with D unclear. Germline V lookup: CDR1 KGHSH, CDR2 LQKENI. The ends were cut back, 0 bases at V and 3 bases at J, with 5 bases in the middle. This CDR3 is 13 amino acids long. The CDR3 nucleotides read TGTGCCAGCTCACCACCGACGGAAGAGACCCAGTACTTC. This encodes CASSPPTEETQYF.

The chain joins TRBV5-4 to TRBJ2-7; 9 nucleotides line up with TRBD1. Germline CDR1 and CDR2: SGHNT and YYREEE (reference sequence). CDR3 size: 16 residues. V lost 0 bases and J lost 5; bases outside the gene matches: 9. CDR3 sequence (DNA): TGTGCCAGCAGCTTGGTGGGGGGACAGGGAGGGCACGAGCAGTACTTC. Protein sequence: CASSLVGGQGGHEQYF.

This clone was counted between two and nine times. The chain links TRBV4-2 to TRBJ2-3; no firm D call. The germline CDR1 and CDR2 sequences are LGHNA and YNFKEQ. The CDR3 consists of 11 residues. Trimming cost V 1 base and J 4 bases, with 0 bases left between them. The CDR3, as DNA: TGTGCCAGCAGCCAAGCAGATACGCAGTATTTT. Amino acids: CASSQADTQYF.

The J gene is TRBJ2-3, the V gene TRBV11-3, with TRBD2 identical over 7 bases. Germline trimming cut 1 base from V and 0 bases from J; bases unmatched to any gene: 4. The CDR3 spans 16 residues. In germline, CDR1 is SGHNT, CDR2 YENEEA. The CDR3 loop is CASSLGDGRSTDTQYF. The DNA for the CDR3 is TGTGCCAGCAGCTTAGGGGACGGGAGGAGCACAGATACGCAGTATTTT.

CDR3 sequence (DNA): TGTGCCAGCAGCTCACAGGGTATATCTGGAAACACCATATATTTT. As protein: CASSSQGISGNTIYF. V gene TRBV2 combines with J gene TRBJ1-3, with a weak D call TRBD1 (6 bases). V lost 6 bases, J lost 1 base, and 13 bases lay in between. There are 15 residues in the CDR3. The germline V gene encodes CDR1 SNHLY and CDR2 FYNNEI.

The rearrangement links TRBV15 to TRBJ2-1; TRBD2 agrees at 11 bases. After removal of 3 bases from V and 6 bases from J, the junction contained 7 bases not matched to a gene. Germline V lookup: CDR1 LNHNV, CDR2 YYDKDF (reference sequence). The CDR3 runs to 16 residues. CDR3 loop: CATSSLPSGGSNEQFF. DNA for the CDR3: TGTGCCACCAGCAGTCTTCCTAGCGGGGGGAGCAATGAGCAGTTCTTC.

The rearrangement uses TRBV3-1 (or the pseudogene TRBV3-2) and TRBJ1-4; weak D call: TRBD1 (5 bases). The germline CDR1 and CDR2 sequences are LGHDT and YNNKEL (reference sequence). The CDR3 sequence is 14 residues long. Trimming pared 2 bases from V and 3 bases from J, leaving 7 bases between. CDR3 region: CASSQRTSNEKLFF. The DNA for the CDR3 is TGTGCCAGCAGCCAACGGACATCTAATGAAAAACTGTTTTTT.

The chain links TRBV7-6 to TRBJ2-5, with 7 bases fitting TRBD1. In germline, CDR1 is SGHVS, CDR2 FNYEAQ. The CDR3 is 14 amino acids. The junction had 10 bases not matched to a gene; V was cut back by 5 bases and J by 7 bases. CDR3 loop: CASSTTGDRGTQYF. The CDR3 bases are TGTGCCAGCAGCACGACTGGGGACAGAGGGACCCAGTACTTC.

The gene calls are TRBV6-2 or TRBV6-3 and TRBJ1-5; D ambiguous. The V end was cut by 4 bases, the J end by 6 bases, with 7 bases between. CDR3 length equals 12 residues. Germline CDR1 is MNHEY and CDR2 is SVGEGT. Here the CDR3 reads CASSFGFQPQHF. CDR3 in DNA: TGTGCCAGCAGTTTCGGATTTCAGCCCCAGCATTTT.

The chain employs TRBV10-3 and TRBJ1-3; D possibly corresponds to TRBD1 (5 bases). Germline-derived CDR1 and CDR2 are ENHRY and SYGVKD. The length of the CDR3 is 15 residues. The V and J ends lost 6 bases and 4 bases respectively, with 16 bases between them. CDR3 amino acids: CAISPGWGPGNTIYF. The CDR3 coding sequence is TGTGCCATCAGCCCCGGGTGGGGACCGGGAAACACCATATATTTT.

The V call is TRBV7-2, the J call TRBJ2-5, with 7 bases identical to TRBD2. The CDR3 spans 15 residues. Germline CDR1 and CDR2: SGHTA and FQGNSA. J gave up 5 bases and V 1 base, and 7 bases lay outside the gene matches. The CDR3 sequence is CASSLVTSRGETQYF. DNA of the CDR3: TGTGCCAGCAGCTTAGTGACTAGCCGGGGGGAGACCCAGTACTTC. The full variable domain, with the rest looked up from reference TRBV7-2 and TRBJ2-5, is GAGVSQSPSNKVTEKGKDVELRCDPISGHTALYWYRQSLGQGLEFLIYFQGNSAPDKSGLPSDRFSAERTGGSVSTLTIQRTQQEDSAVYLCASSLVTSRGETQYFGPGTRLLVL.

The CDR3 loop is CASSLTTNYGYTF. Here the CDR3 DNA reads TGTGCCAGCAGTCTAACAACTAACTATGGCTACACCTTC. The chain couples TRBV6-5 to TRBJ1-2; D is unresolved. Germline loops: CDR1 MNHEY, CDR2 SVGAGI. The CDR3 loop spans 13 amino acids. Trimming pared 5 bases from V and 0 bases from J, leaving 7 bases between.

As DNA, the CDR3 is TGTGCCAGTAGTCCCGATGAAACTGAAGCTTTCTTT. Encoded protein: CASSPDETEAFF. V usage is TRBV19 and J usage is TRBJ1-1, with D hard to call. There are 12 residues in the CDR3. V gave up 5 bases and J gave up 5 bases, with 9 bases separating them. Germline assignment: CDR1 LNHDA and CDR2 SQIVND (reference sequence).

In regard to this clone: Other DNA sequences in this specimen translate into the identical CDR3. The chain uses TRBV7-9 and TRBJ2-2, with unresolved D. V lost 3 bases and J 2 bases, leaving 10 bases between the germline ends. Germline-derived CDR1 and CDR2 are SEHNR and FQNEAQ (reference sequence). The CDR3 has 15 residues. CDR3 nucleotide sequence: TGTGCCAGCAGCTTGGGTAGCATTAACACCGGGGAGCTGTTTTTT. The encoded protein is CASSLGSINTGELFF.

This chain joins TRBV5-1 and TRBJ1-1; the D is unclear. CDR1 and CDR2 (germline): SGHRS, YFSETQ. The CDR3 runs to 15 residues. Trimming cost V 5 bases and J 4 bases, with 18 bases left between them. The CDR3 sequence is CASSFAPEAGTEAFF. In DNA form, the CDR3 reads TGCGCCAGCAGTTTTGCCCCGGAGGCCGGCACTGAAGCTTTCTTT.

This clone was counted between two and nine times. The same CDR3 arises from other DNA sequences in this sample as well. The gene calls are TRBV19 and TRBJ1-2; D gene ambiguous. V lost 6 bases and J lost 6, with 11 bases in between. The V gene's germline CDR1 is LNHDA and CDR2 SQIVND (reference sequence). This CDR3 has 12 amino acids. CDR3 nucleotide sequence: TGTGCCAGTAGACGAAGGGAGGATGGCTACACCTTC. It yields the protein CASRRREDGYTF.

The genes are TRBV14 and TRBJ2-3; D unclear. Germline CDR1 reads SGHDN; CDR2 reads FVKESK. The CDR3 totals 14 residues. Trimming removed 4 bases from V and 1 base from J, with 9 bases in between. The CDR3 loop is CASSPLGGTDTQYF. The CDR3 nucleotides are TGTGCCAGCAGCCCCCTAGGCGGCACAGATACGCAGTATTTT.

The J gene is TRBJ2-5, the V gene TRBV3-1 (or the pseudogene TRBV3-2); 7 bases map to TRBD2. The CDR3 is 16 amino acids. The germline V gene has CDR1 LGHDT and CDR2 YNNKEL (reference sequence). The J segment lost 7 bases and the V segment lost 1 base, leaving 12 bases of the junction unmatched. The CDR3 sequence is CASSQGPGAGEGTQYF. CDR3 coding DNA: TGTGCCAGCAGCCAAGGCCCTGGGGCGGGAGAGGGGACCCAGTACTTC.

The chain employs TRBV7-9 and TRBJ1-6; perhaps TRBD1 as D (5 bases). Germline loops: CDR1 SEHNR, CDR2 FQNEAQ (reference sequence). V shed 5 bases and J shed 7 bases, with 18 bases lying between them. This CDR3 is built from 16 residues. The CDR3 coding sequence is TGTGCCAGCAGCCGGTCCACGCCGGAGGGGAATTCACCCCTCCACTTT. Translating gives CASSRSTPEGNSPLHF.

This clone was counted once. Here the CDR3 reads CAWSVSSNTEAFF. Here the CDR3 DNA reads TGTGCCTGGAGTGTTAGCAGCAACACTGAAGCTTTCTTT. The genes are TRBV30 and TRBJ1-1; no clear D. The CDR3 runs 13 residues. V lost 0 bases and J lost 2, with 7 bases in between. The germline CDR1 and CDR2 sequences are GTSNPN and SVGIG (reference sequence).

The genes are TRBV2 and TRBJ2-7; 9 bases fit TRBD1. The trim removed 3 bases at V and 6 bases at J, leaving 9 bases unmatched. Germline V gene lookup returns CDR1 SNHLY and CDR2 FYNNEI. The CDR3 consists of 15 residues. The CDR3 DNA reads as TGTGCCAGCAGTGATGACAGGGGGGGAATACTCGAGCAGTACTTC. It yields the protein CASSDDRGGILEQYF.

The chain joins TRBV6-5 to TRBJ2-1; D is unresolved. Trimming cost V 8 bases and J 7 bases, with 15 bases left between them. The CDR3 totals 13 residues. Germline CDR1 reads MNHEY; CDR2 reads SVGAGI. CDR3 loop: CASGLHSANEQFF. In nucleotides, the CDR3 is TGTGCCAGCGGTTTGCACTCTGCGAATGAGCAGTTCTTC.

The rearrangement uses TRBV5-3 and TRBJ2-7; a weak D match, TRBD2 (6 bases). TRBV5-3 is assigned to the ORF class and has an uncertain function. V was cut by 4 bases and J by 3 bases, with 26 bases left in between. The CDR3 length is 18 residues. CDR3 region: CARSRAVEAEGIDYEQYF. The CDR3 nucleotides are TGTGCCAGAAGCCGCGCGGTGGAAGCGGAGGGCATCGACTACGAGCAGTACTTC.

The gene calls are TRBV11-2 and TRBJ2-2, with D possibly TRBD2 on 5 matching bases. Germline V lookup: CDR1 SGHAT, CDR2 FQNNGV. This CDR3 comprises 14 residues. Trimming removed 1 base from V and 5 bases from J, with 8 bases in between. The CDR3 sequence: CASSLGPGTGELFF. The CDR3 nucleotides are TGTGCCAGCAGCTTAGGCCCGGGGACCGGGGAGCTGTTTTTT.

The chain joins TRBV6-6 to TRBJ1-1, with unresolved D. Trimming left V 7 bases short and J 0 bases short, with 15 bases between. Germline CDR1 reads MNHNY; CDR2 reads SVGAGI (reference sequence). The CDR3 contains 15 residues. The CDR3 here is CASTNAVVMNTEAFF. The CDR3 coding sequence is TGTGCCAGCACCAACGCGGTTGTTATGAACACTGAAGCTTTCTTT.

The chain employs TRBV19 and TRBJ2-5; D not certain. The CDR3 covers 13 residues. V gave up 5 bases and J gave up 3 bases, with 10 bases separating them. Germline loops: CDR1 LNHDA, CDR2 SQIVND (reference sequence). CDR3 bases: TGTGCCAGTAGTCTTCAGGTTGAAGAGACCCAGTACTTC. Amino acid sequence: CASSLQVEETQYF. The complete variable domain, with remaining parts taken from reference TRBV19 and TRBJ2-5, reads DGGITQSPKYLFRKEGQNVTLSCEQNLNHDAMYWYRQDPGQGLRLIYYSQIVNDFQKGDIAEGYSVSREKKESFPLTVTSAQKNPTAFYLCASSLQVEETQYFGPGTRLLVL.

V gene TRBV7-2 combines with J gene TRBJ2-1; 10 bases are shared with TRBD2. CDR1 is SGHTA, CDR2 FQGNSA, per germline. Trimming cost V 4 bases and J 1 base; bases outside gene matches: 10. CDR3 length: 18 amino acids. The CDR3 loop reads CASSYLAGEFGSYNEQFF. DNA for the CDR3: TGTGCCAGCAGCTACCTAGCGGGAGAGTTTGGGTCCTACAATGAGCAGTTCTTC.

The chain recombines TRBV30 with TRBJ2-3, with D unresolved. Germline values: CDR1 GTSNPN, CDR2 SVGIG (reference sequence). With 1 base removed from V and 9 bases from J, the gap between germline ends came to 17 bases. The CDR3 sequence is 14 residues long. The CDR3 DNA reads as TGTGCCTGGAGTGATCGGAGACTCCCGATAACGCAGTATTTT. This encodes CAWSDRRLPITQYF.

The chain is built from TRBV7-9 and TRBJ1-4; no firm D call. The CDR3 extends over 14 amino acids. Trimming removed 6 bases at V and 8 bases at J, with 16 bases between. Germline CDR1 reads SEHNR; CDR2 reads FQNEAQ (reference sequence). The CDR3 spells CASSLDRWEEKLFF. CDR3 in DNA: TGTGCCAGCAGTCTCGACCGTTGGGAGGAAAAACTGTTTTTT.